Below are 27 T cell receptor beta chains sequenced from a single sample in a study of beta chain features in type 1 diabetes. Study observations and caveats: There was a moderate but significant shortening of TCRB CDR3s in all four CD4+ subsets of Type 1 diabetes patients.

Investigators reverse transcribed all isolated RNA, so they sequenced expressed TCRB transcripts. TCRdb keeps only in-frame clones here, not all; method: immunoSEQ multiplex PCR. This sample yields about 370,000 clones, of which 8.5% to 10% are seen a single time; roughly 0.54% belongs to the top ten. These receptors' targets are unknown. Source material: central memory CD4+ T cells from blood. These receptors were collected from a man aged 25-45 years with type 1 diabetes.

This clone was observed a handful of times. The rearrangement joins TRBV25-1 to TRBJ1-1; D not certain. Between the trimmed V and J ends, which lost 1 base and 5 bases, there was a span of 17 bases. The CDR3 is made up of 16 amino acids. Germline V gene data show CDR1 as MGHDK and CDR2 as SYGVNS. This CDR3 reads CASSELGFAGETEAFF. CDR3 nucleotide sequence: TGTGCCAGCAGTGAATTAGGTTTTGCAGGTGAAACTGAAGCTTTCTTT. Together with reference TRBV25-1 and TRBJ1-1, the CDR3 gives the full variable domain: EADIYQTPRYLVIGTGKKITLECSQTMGHDKMYWYQQDPGMELHLIHYSYGVNSTEKGDLSSESTVSRIRTEHFPLTLESARPSHTSQYLCASSELGFAGETEAFFGQGTRLTVV.

The gene calls are TRBV28 and TRBJ1-1, with D tentatively TRBD1 (5 bases). Germline CDR1 is MDHEN and CDR2 is SYDVKM. This CDR3 is built from 13 residues. The V and J ends lost 6 bases and 7 bases respectively, with 15 bases between them. CDR3 sequence reads: CASSQQVELEAFF. CDR3 nucleotides: TGTGCCAGCAGCCAACAGGTTGAACTTGAAGCTTTCTTT.

V is TRBV11-2 and J is TRBJ2-5; the D gene is possibly TRBD1 (5 bases). The CDR3 extends over 13 amino acids. The germline V and J ends were trimmed by 5 bases and 5 bases, with 12 bases remaining between them. The germline V gene encodes CDR1 SGHAT and CDR2 FQNNGV. This CDR3 reads CASSGQGGETQYF. Here the CDR3 DNA reads TGTGCCAGCAGCGGGCAGGGTGGGGAGACCCAGTACTTC.

V usage is TRBV28 and J usage is TRBJ1-2; D call uncertain. Germline CDR1 MDHEN, CDR2 SYDVKM. Deletions cut 1 base from V and 8 bases from J, with 11 bases between. There are 13 residues in the CDR3. CDR3 amino acids: CASSLYGVRGYTF. In nucleotides, the CDR3 is TGTGCCAGCAGTTTATACGGGGTGCGGGGCTACACCTTC.

The chain uses TRBV7-9 and TRBJ2-5; TRBD1 is a possible D gene (5 bases). This CDR3 has 14 amino acids. Per the germline V gene, CDR1 is SEHNR and CDR2 is FQNEAQ (reference sequence). The V gene lost 5 bases and the J gene lost 4 bases, with 14 bases spanning the gap. The CDR3 DNA is TGTGCCAGCAGCCCCGGCATGGGGCGAGAGACCCAGTACTTC. Amino acids: CASSPGMGRETQYF.

The V and J genes are TRBV28 and TRBJ1-2; D is possibly TRBD1 (5 bases). The CDR3 is 14 residues long. V was cut by 5 bases and J by 2 bases, with 12 bases left in between. The germline gives CDR1 MDHEN, CDR2 SYDVKM. CDR3 amino acids: CASSTHAGNYGYTF. As DNA, the CDR3 is TGTGCCAGCAGTACCCATGCAGGGAACTATGGCTACACCTTC.

Worth noting for this clone: An end of the junction differs from the germline gene, which may be a read error. The chain carries TRBV9 and TRBJ2-7, with D perhaps matching TRBD1 (6 bases). The CDR3 extends over 12 amino acids. Germline V gives CDR1 SGDLS, CDR2 YYNGEE. The CDR3 DNA is TGTGCCAGCAGCATAGACCACAGGGATCCCGACTTC. Protein: CASSIDHRDPDF. The whole variable domain, filled in from reference TRBV9 and TRBJ2-7, reads DSGVTQTPKHLITATGQRVTLRCSPRSGDLSVYWYQQSLDQGLQFLIQYYNGEERAKGNILERFSAQQFPDLHSELNLSSLELGDSALYFCASSIDHRDPDFGPGTRLTVT.

V is TRBV5-1 and J is TRBJ1-1; no definite D call. This CDR3 spans 16 amino acids. Germline V lookup: CDR1 SGHRS, CDR2 YFSETQ. The V end lost 4 bases, the J end lost 3 bases, and 19 bases lay between the germline ends. CDR3 bases: TGCGCCAGCAGCCAAGCGGGCAGGTCTTTGGACACTGAAGCTTTCTTT. Residues: CASSQAGRSLDTEAFF.

As regards this clone: A read error may account for a junction end that differs from germline. The chain links TRBV6-1 to TRBJ1-3; no clear D. Germline V CDR1 and CDR2: MNHNS, SASEGT. The CDR3 is 15 amino acids. The CDR3 coding sequence is TGTGCCATCAGTGAGAGGCAACCGCAGGGAAACACCATATATTTT. It is translated as CAISERQPQGNTIYF.

V gene TRBV7-2 combines with J gene TRBJ2-3, with a weak D call TRBD2 (5 bases). The V gene's germline CDR1 is SGHTA and CDR2 FQGNSA. The V end lost 5 bases, the J end lost 3 bases, and 18 bases lay between the germline ends. CDR3 length: 16 residues. CDR3 loop: CASSPRGGSVTDTQYF. The CDR3 DNA sequence: TGTGCCAGCAGCCCCCGAGGCGGTAGCGTTACAGATACGCAGTATTTT.

This clone appeared many times. The chain recombines TRBV5-8 with TRBJ1-1; 7 nucleotides line up with TRBD1. V lost 5 bases, J lost 4 bases, and 14 bases stayed unmatched. Germline V gives CDR1 SGHTS, CDR2 YDEGEE. CDR3 size: 16 residues. The CDR3 nucleotides are TGTGCCAGCAGATGGACAGGCGGTCGTCGGACCACTGAAGCTTTCTTT. It specifies CASRWTGGRRTTEAFF.

This rearrangement joins TRBV4-3 to TRBJ1-5, with D possibly matching TRBD1 (6 bases). Per the germline V gene, CDR1 is LGHNA and CDR2 is YSLEER. There are 16 residues in the CDR3. V was clipped by 4 bases and J by 0 bases, with 13 bases between them. CDR3 sequence: CASSRNGGASNQPQHF. CDR3 coding DNA: TGCGCCAGCAGCCGGAACGGGGGGGCTAGCAATCAGCCCCAGCATTTT.

The gene calls are TRBV28 and TRBJ2-2; perhaps TRBD2 as D (6 bases). V was pared by 10 bases and J by 1 base, with 10 bases between. This CDR3 is built from 13 residues. The germline CDR1 and CDR2 sequences are MDHEN and SYDVKM. CDR3 sequence (DNA): TGTGCCACTGGGCGGGGGAACACCGGGGAGCTGTTTTTT. Translation gives CATGRGNTGELFF.

The chain uses TRBV6-5 and TRBJ1-1; possibly TRBD1 for D (5 bases). Trimming cost V 0 bases and J 10 bases, with 12 bases left between them. Per the germline V gene, CDR1 is MNHEY and CDR2 is SVGAGI. The CDR3 extends over 13 amino acids. CDR3 nucleotides: TGTGCCAGCAGTTACTCGGGAGGGGCAGGAGCTTTCTTT. It is translated as CASSYSGGAGAFF.

This clone was counted a few times. This chain uses TRBV28 with TRBJ2-3, with a possible D match to TRBD1 (7 bases). The germline gives CDR1 MDHEN, CDR2 SYDVKM. The CDR3 totals 16 residues. The germline V and J ends were trimmed by 6 bases and 1 base, with 17 bases remaining between them. The CDR3 nucleotides are TGTGCCAGCAGACTGACGGAGGGGGCCGGCACAGATACGCAGTATTTT. Encoded protein: CASRLTEGAGTDTQYF.

The chain is built from TRBV27 and TRBJ1-1; TRBD1 aligns across 10 bases. J lost 4 bases, V lost 5 bases, and 7 bases had no gene match. The V gene's germline CDR1 is MNHEY and CDR2 SMNVEV (reference sequence). This CDR3 spans 15 amino acids. Here the CDR3 reads CASSPSRTGGTEAFF. CDR3 bases: TGTGCCAGCAGTCCATCTAGGACAGGGGGCACTGAAGCTTTCTTT.

This clone showed up just a few times. The chain uses TRBV5-1 and TRBJ1-4, with 8 bases lining up with TRBD1. The CDR3 length is 16 residues. The germline CDR1 and CDR2 sequences are SGHRS and YFSETQ. Germline trimming cut 1 base from V and 7 bases from J; bases unmatched to any gene: 9. CDR3 sequence: CASSLSSGGNIEKLFF. CDR3 bases: TGCGCCAGCAGCTTGTCTTCAGGGGGCAATATTGAAAAACTGTTTTTT.

V and J are TRBV6-5 and TRBJ1-1; 7 bases are shared with TRBD1. With 5 bases clipped from V and 1 base from J, the junction kept 4 bases outside the gene matches. This CDR3 has 14 residues. Germline CDR1 and CDR2: MNHEY and SVGAGI. CDR3 in DNA: TGTGCCAGCAGTCTACAGGGGCCGAACACTGAAGCTTTCTTT. This sequence encodes CASSLQGPNTEAFF.

This clone was seen only a few times. V gene TRBV5-1 combines with J gene TRBJ1-1, with D perhaps TRBD1 (6 bases). The V end was cut by 5 bases, the J end by 6 bases, with 11 bases between. The length of the CDR3 is 12 residues. From germline, CDR1 is SGHRS and CDR2 YFSETQ. The CDR3 nucleotides read TGCGCCAGCAGAAAGGAGGGGGCTGAAGCTTTCTTT. Protein: CASRKEGAEAFF. The complete variable domain, with remaining parts taken from reference TRBV5-1 and TRBJ1-1, reads KAGVTQTPRYLIKTRGQQVTLSCSPISGHRSVSWYQQTPGQGLQFLFEYFSETQRNKGNFPGRFSGRQFSNSRSEMNVSTLELGDSALYLCASRKEGAEAFFGQGTRLTVV.

This sequence joins TRBV4-2 and TRBJ2-7; 7 bases align to TRBD2. This CDR3 has 16 residues. J was trimmed by 4 bases and V by 3 bases; bases with no gene match: 12. Germline V gene data show CDR1 as LGHNA and CDR2 as YNFKEQ. The CDR3 sequence: CASSHPQGGSTYEQYF. The CDR3 nucleotides read TGTGCCAGCAGCCACCCCCAGGGAGGGAGCACTTACGAGCAGTACTTC.

The chain has TRBV10-3 and TRBJ1-2; no clear D gene. V dropped 4 bases and J dropped 2 bases, with 11 bases sitting between them. The CDR3 contains 14 residues. Germline V gene data show CDR1 as ENHRY and CDR2 as SYGVKD. The CDR3 here is CAISGSPENYGYTF. The CDR3 coding sequence is TGTGCCATCAGTGGAAGCCCAGAGAACTATGGCTACACCTTC.

The chain uses TRBV6-1 and TRBJ2-1, with 9 nucleotides matching TRBD1. Trimming took 8 bases from V and 5 from J; bases not matched to a gene: 7. CDR1 and CDR2 (germline): MNHNS, SASEGT. CDR3 length: 14 residues. CDR3 DNA: TGTGCCAGCGATCCGGGACAGGGTCACAATGAGCAGTTCTTC. Protein sequence: CASDPGQGHNEQFF.

The chain carries TRBV7-8 and TRBJ2-3; 13 bases map to TRBD2. There are 16 residues in the CDR3. Per germline, CDR1 SGHVS and CDR2 FQNEAQ. The V gene end was trimmed by 4 bases and the J gene end by 5 bases; junction bases not matched to a gene: 6. In nucleotides, the CDR3 is TGTGCCAGCAGCTCTACTAGCGGGAGGGCCGAAGATACGCAGTATTTT. Translation gives CASSSTSGRAEDTQYF.

The gene calls are TRBV9 and TRBJ2-1, with 9 bases aligning to TRBD2. CDR3 length equals 15 residues. Germline assignment: CDR1 SGDLS and CDR2 YYNGEE. Trimming at V came to 0 bases and at J to 6 bases, leaving 4 bases not matched to a gene. CDR3 in DNA: TGTGCCAGCAGCGTAGTTAGCGGGGGACTCAATGAGCAGTTCTTC. Amino acids: CASSVVSGGLNEQFF.

In this sample, this clone turned up a few times. The chain uses TRBV10-3 and TRBJ2-1, with D possibly TRBD2 on 6 matching bases. Germline V gives CDR1 ENHRY, CDR2 SYGVKD. V lost 4 bases and J lost 7, with 8 bases in between. This CDR3 spans 12 amino acids. As DNA, the CDR3 is TGTGCCATCAGTGGCCGGGGGAATGAGCAGTTCTTC. Protein sequence: CAISGRGNEQFF.

This clone was seen more than once but under ten times. The rearrangement uses TRBV5-1 and TRBJ1-1, with D unclear. The V and J ends lost 4 bases and 6 bases respectively, with 19 bases between them. The germline gives CDR1 SGHRS, CDR2 YFSETQ. The CDR3 is 15 amino acids. In DNA form, the CDR3 reads TGCGCCAGCAGCCCCGCGGGAGGTGGGGTTTCTGAAGCTTTCTTT. Its translation is CASSPAGGGVSEAFF. The full variable domain, in which reference TRBV5-1 and TRBJ1-1 provide the parts outside the CDR3, is KAGVTQTPRYLIKTRGQQVTLSCSPISGHRSVSWYQQTPGQGLQFLFEYFSETQRNKGNFPGRFSGRQFSNSRSEMNVSTLELGDSALYLCASSPAGGGVSEAFFGQGTRLTVV.

V and J are TRBV7-3 and TRBJ1-1; 8 bases are a match to TRBD1. The CDR3 is made up of 15 amino acids. Per germline, CDR1 SGHTA and CDR2 FQGTGA. V shed 6 bases and J 4 bases; nucleotides not matched to a gene: 10. The chain's CDR3 is CASRPSRTGSTEAFF. The CDR3 nucleotides are TGTGCCAGCAGGCCATCCCGGACAGGGAGCACTGAAGCTTTCTTT.